A single sample gave rise to the 26 T cell receptor beta chains below, sequenced in a study of a mutant IDH1 vaccine in newly diagnosed glioma. What these receptors recognize is not known. Only in-frame clones appear in the TCRdb table, and some are missing; sequencing was by immunoSEQ multiplex PCR. The repertoire holds 110,000 or so clones, with roughly 88% as singletons. Time point specified: week 11, during vaccination. A single vaccine dose contained 300 ug of mutant IDH1 20-mer peptide, and topical imiquimod was used with it. The sample in question was PBMCs, obtained from a glioma patient whose treatment included an IDH1 peptide vaccine. These receptors all come from a woman between 45 and 65 years old with glioma.

The chain has TRBV14 and TRBJ2-1; no firm D call. The CDR3 is 13 residues long. Trimming took off 5 bases at V and 2 bases at J, with 7 bases between the two ends. CDR1 and CDR2 from the germline V gene are SGHDN and FVKESK. CDR3 sequence (DNA): TGTGCCAGCAGCTCTAGAGCCTACAATGAGCAGTTCTTC. Amino acids: CASSSRAYNEQFF.

The chain employs TRBV7-9 and TRBJ2-2; possibly TRBD2 for D (6 bases). The ends were cut back, 0 bases at V and 7 bases at J, with 9 bases in the middle. This CDR3 region has 14 residues. From germline, CDR1 is SEHNR and CDR2 FQNEAQ (reference sequence). The CDR3: CASSLAGGNGELFF. CDR3 sequence (DNA): TGTGCCAGCAGCTTAGCCGGGGGTAACGGGGAGCTGTTTTTT.

This chain links TRBV19 with TRBJ1-6, with unresolved D. Germline V gives CDR1 LNHDA, CDR2 SQIVND (reference sequence). CDR3 length equals 15 residues. V dropped 7 bases and J dropped 5 bases, with 15 bases sitting between them. CDR3 nucleotides: TGTGCCAGTAAGAATGACGGACGGAATAATTCACCCCTCCACTTT. Translated: CASKNDGRNNSPLHF.

V and J are TRBV28 and TRBJ2-7; 7 positions match TRBD1. Germline V gives CDR1 MDHEN, CDR2 SYDVKM. The trim removed 3 bases at V and 2 bases at J, leaving 4 bases unmatched. CDR3 size: 14 residues. The chain's CDR3 is CASSLFQGAYEQYF. As DNA, the CDR3 is TGTGCCAGCAGTTTGTTCCAGGGGGCCTACGAGCAGTACTTC.

This rearrangement joins TRBV5-6 to TRBJ2-7; D not certain. This CDR3 has 11 residues. Germline lookup yields CDR1 SGHDT and CDR2 YYEEEE. Trimming took off 0 bases at V and 5 bases at J, with 3 bases between the two ends. This CDR3 is CASSLGNEQYF. The CDR3 DNA is TGTGCCAGCAGCTTGGGAAACGAGCAGTACTTC.

In this sample, this clone turned up once. The chain recombines TRBV5-4 with TRBJ1-1, with 8 bases matching TRBD1. Unmatched junction bases numbered 4, after V lost 1 base and J lost 2 bases. This CDR3 contains 15 residues. Germline V gene data show CDR1 as SGHNT and CDR2 as YYREEE (reference sequence). The CDR3 loop reads CASSLIAGGNTEAFF. The CDR3 coding sequence is TGTGCCAGCAGCTTGATTGCAGGGGGCAACACTGAAGCTTTCTTT.

This sequence joins TRBV10-2 and TRBJ1-2; 11 nucleotides align to TRBD1. This CDR3 has 15 residues. Losses at the gene ends were 2 bases for V and 7 bases for J; bases not matched to a gene: 6. CDR1 and CDR2 from the germline V gene are WSHSY and SAAADI. The CDR3 DNA is TGCGCCAGCAGTGAGCCCAGGACAGGGGGCGGTGGCTACACCTTC. It yields the protein CASSEPRTGGGGYTF.

V is TRBV28 and J is TRBJ2-6; D may be TRBD2 (6 bases). Germline lookup yields CDR1 MDHEN and CDR2 SYDVKM. This CDR3 is 17 amino acids long. Trimming cost V 2 bases and J 0 bases, with 11 bases left between them. The CDR3 nucleotides read TGTGCCAGCAGTTTAGTGGGACTGATCTCTGGGGCCAACGTCCTGACTTTC. Its protein product is CASSLVGLISGANVLTF. The variable domain in full, completed from reference TRBV28 and TRBJ2-6, reads DVKVTQSSRYLVKRTGEKVFLECVQDMDHENMFWYRQDPGLGLRLIYFSYDVKMKEKGDIPEGYSVSREKKERFSLILESASTNQTSMYLCASSLVGLISGANVLTFGAGSRLTVL.

The chain combines TRBV9 with TRBJ2-1; D is undetermined. Germline loops: CDR1 SGDLS, CDR2 YYNGEE. The CDR3 contains 13 residues. V lost 8 bases, J lost 0 bases, and 9 bases lay in between. In DNA, the CDR3 is TGTGCCAGTGCGCGGAACTCCTACAATGAGCAGTTCTTC. Encoded protein: CASARNSYNEQFF. Full variable domain (outside the CDR3, taken from reference TRBV9 and TRBJ2-1): DSGVTQTPKHLITATGQRVTLRCSPRSGDLSVYWYQQSLDQGLQFLIQYYNGEERAKGNILERFSAQQFPDLHSELNLSSLELGDSALYFCASARNSYNEQFFGPGTRLTVL.

This clone occurred once. The V gene is TRBV5-1, the J gene TRBJ2-5; tentatively, D is TRBD1 or TRBD2 (5 bases each). The CDR3 contains 15 residues. Germline V gene data show CDR1 as SGHRS and CDR2 as YFSETQ. The germline V and J ends were trimmed by 0 bases and 3 bases, with 12 bases remaining between them. The CDR3 nucleotides read TGCGCCAGCAGCTTGGCCGGGACGGCGAAAGAGACCCAGTACTTC. It yields the protein CASSLAGTAKETQYF.

The chain recombines TRBV19 with TRBJ2-4; the D gene is possibly TRBD1 (6 bases). Germline lookup yields CDR1 LNHDA and CDR2 SQIVND (reference sequence). The V and J ends lost 1 base and 1 base respectively, with 17 bases between them. The CDR3 length is 18 residues. As DNA, the CDR3 is TGTGCCAGTAGTATAGGGTTTAGGGGGTTGGAGGCCAAAAACATTCAGTACTTC. This sequence encodes CASSIGFRGLEAKNIQYF.

Only one count was recorded for this clone. Sequence at one end of the junction differs from germline and may be a read error. The rearrangement uses TRBV7-9 and TRBJ1-1, with D maybe TRBD1 (5 bases). The CDR3 loop spans 15 amino acids. Germline-derived CDR1 and CDR2 are SEHNR and FQNEAQ (reference sequence). CDR3 protein: CASSLQLGVKTEAFF. CDR3 nucleotide sequence: TGTGCCAGCAGCTTACAGCTGGGGGTGAAGACTGAAGCTTTCTTT.

CDR3 DNA sequence: TGTGCCAGCAGCTTGGAGGGCAACCAAGAGACCCAGTACTTC. It encodes CASSLEGNQETQYF. The rearrangement joins TRBV5-8 to TRBJ2-5; no firm D call. Trimming took 0 bases from V and 0 from J, leaving 6 bases between them. This CDR3 spans 14 amino acids. Germline CDR1 reads SGHTS; CDR2 reads YDEGEE.

V usage is TRBV6-5 and J usage is TRBJ1-2; no firm D call. V was shortened by 4 bases and J by 3 bases, with 6 bases between the two germline ends. This CDR3 region has 12 residues. The V gene's germline CDR1 is MNHEY and CDR2 SVGAGI. CDR3: CASSFQDYGYTF. As DNA, the CDR3 is TGTGCCAGCAGTTTCCAGGACTATGGCTACACCTTC.

The genes are TRBV7-2 and TRBJ2-7; D ambiguous. V was pared by 6 bases and J by 0 bases, with 12 bases between. The CDR3 is 14 amino acids. The V gene's germline CDR1 is SGHTA and CDR2 FQGNSA. CDR3 bases: TGTGCCAGCAGGCTTGACCCCAGCTCCTACGAGCAGTACTTC. This gives the protein CASRLDPSSYEQYF. Drawing the rest from reference TRBV7-2 and TRBJ2-7, the complete variable domain is GAGVSQSPSNKVTEKGKDVELRCDPISGHTALYWYRQSLGQGLEFLIYFQGNSAPDKSGLPSDRFSAERTGGSVSTLTIQRTQQEDSAVYLCASRLDPSSYEQYFGPGTRLTVT.

The J gene is TRBJ1-1, the V gene TRBV28, with 7 bases lining up with TRBD1. The germline gives CDR1 MDHEN, CDR2 SYDVKM. After removal of 6 bases from V and 11 bases from J, the junction contained 15 bases not matched to a gene. There are 14 residues in the CDR3. The CDR3 here is CASRPGGDRATAFF. CDR3 bases: TGTGCCAGCAGGCCTGGGGGTGACAGGGCCACGGCTTTCTTT.

J is TRBJ1-1 and V is TRBV12-5; no clear D. Deletions cut 0 bases from V and 7 bases from J, with 15 bases between. CDR3 length: 15 amino acids. Germline V gene data show CDR1 as LGHNT and CDR2 as FRNRAP. The CDR3 protein is CASGLVSHLYNEAFF. The CDR3 bases are TGTGCTAGTGGTTTGGTATCTCACCTTTATAATGAAGCTTTCTTT. Variable domain in full (rest from reference TRBV12-5 and TRBJ1-1): DARVTQTPRHKVTEMGQEVTMRCQPILGHNTVFWYRQTMMQGLELLAYFRNRAPLDDSGMPKDRFSAEMPDATLATLKIQPSEPRDSAVYFCASGLVSHLYNEAFFGQGTRLTVV.

V gene TRBV7-5 combines with J gene TRBJ1-2. TRBV7-5 is a pseudogene locus. The CDR3 loop spans 13 amino acids. DNA of the CDR3: TGTGCCAGCAGCCCCGGGACGGCCTATGGCTACACCTTC. This gives the protein CASSPGTAYGYTF.

The genes are TRBV7-9 and TRBJ2-2, with D perhaps TRBD2 (5 bases). Per the germline V gene, CDR1 is SEHNR and CDR2 is FQNEAQ (reference sequence). This CDR3 comprises 12 residues. Trimming took off 6 bases at V and 7 bases at J, with 9 bases between the two ends. In DNA form, the CDR3 reads TGTGCCAGCAGAATAGAGGGCGGGGAGCTGTTTTTT. Protein product: CASRIEGGELFF.

V and J are TRBV2 and TRBJ2-5; the D gene is possibly TRBD2 (5 bases). CDR3 length: 13 residues. V was trimmed by 4 bases and J by 2 bases, leaving 8 bases between them. Germline V gene lookup returns CDR1 SNHLY and CDR2 FYNNEI. The CDR3 DNA is TGTGCCAGCAGTGGGACTGTACAAGAGACCCAGTACTTC. Amino acid sequence: CASSGTVQETQYF.

The gene calls are TRBV6-4 and TRBJ2-5; D ambiguous. This CDR3 contains 17 residues. V lost 0 bases and J lost 2, with 16 bases in between. Germline V CDR1 and CDR2: MRHNA, SNTAGT. DNA for the CDR3: TGTGCCAGCAGTGACTCGACACATCGGTGGCGGCAAGAGACCCAGTACTTC. The encoded protein is CASSDSTHRWRQETQYF.

The rearrangement links TRBV19 to TRBJ2-2, with TRBD1 matching 7 bases. The V gene end was trimmed by 8 bases and the J gene end by 7 bases; junction bases not matched to a gene: 13. In germline, CDR1 is LNHDA, CDR2 SQIVND (reference sequence). CDR3 size: 15 residues. CDR3 residues: CASVGQGTVYGELFF. The CDR3 region has the DNA TGTGCCAGTGTGGGGCAGGGGACAGTATACGGGGAGCTGTTTTTT. Based on the CDR3 plus reference TRBV19 and TRBJ2-2, the full variable domain is DGGITQSPKYLFRKEGQNVTLSCEQNLNHDAMYWYRQDPGQGLRLIYYSQIVNDFQKGDIAEGYSVSREKKESFPLTVTSAQKNPTAFYLCASVGQGTVYGELFFGEGSRLTVL.

V and J are TRBV10-2 and TRBJ2-3; D perhaps matches TRBD2 (6 bases). The V gene's germline CDR1 is WSHSY and CDR2 SAAADI. The CDR3 has 14 amino acids. Trimming removed 4 bases at V and 4 bases at J, with 12 bases between. In DNA form, the CDR3 reads TGCGCCAGCAGTGTAGCGGACTTGCCAGATACGCAGTATTTT. The encoded protein is CASSVADLPDTQYF.

The rearrangement joins TRBV6-5 to TRBJ2-7, with 8 bases that match TRBD1. Unmatched junction bases numbered 8, after V lost 6 bases and J lost 4 bases. Germline loops: CDR1 MNHEY, CDR2 SVGAGI. CDR3 length: 14 residues. In DNA, the CDR3 is TGTGCCAGCAGCGCCGGACAGGGATATTACGAGCAGTACTTC. This encodes CASSAGQGYYEQYF.

The chain is built from TRBV7-9 and TRBJ2-7, with no clear D. Between the trimmed V and J ends, which lost 1 base and 0 bases, there was a span of 10 bases. Germline-derived CDR1 and CDR2 are SEHNR and FQNEAQ (reference sequence). This CDR3 has 15 residues. The CDR3 nucleotides read TGTGCCAGCAGCTTAGAAGCCAGGAGCTCCTACGAGCAGTACTTC. Translation: CASSLEARSSYEQYF.

The chain combines TRBV4-2 with TRBJ2-5; 8 bases fit TRBD1. Germline trimming cut 2 bases from V and 3 bases from J; bases unmatched to any gene: 2. This CDR3 is built from 14 residues. Germline CDR1 is LGHNA and CDR2 is YNFKEQ. CDR3 amino acids: CASSQQTGEETQYF. The CDR3 DNA reads TGTGCCAGCAGCCAACAGACAGGGGAAGAGACCCAGTACTTC.